Shown below are 32 T cell receptor beta chains from a single sample sequenced in a study of T cell responses to AZD1222 COVID-19 vaccine. Profiled with immunoSEQ multiplex PCR; TCRdb holds only in-frame clones, not every one. This sample carries approximately 110,000 clones, roughly 89% of them seen once, and the ten largest clones take approximately 45%. Here the sequenced sample was peripheral blood, taken 28 days after the second AZD1222 dose. The receptors stem from an adult who received the AZD1222 COVID-19 vaccine.

The chain couples TRBV7-9 to TRBJ2-3, with a possible D match to TRBD1 (7 bases). This CDR3 has 13 amino acids. Germline-derived CDR1 and CDR2 are SEHNR and FQNEAQ (reference sequence). V was trimmed by 1 base and J by 9 bases, leaving 11 bases between them. CDR3 sequence reads: CASSLGQGGTQYF. CDR3 coding DNA: TGTGCCAGCAGCTTAGGGCAGGGGGGAACGCAGTATTTT.

V gene TRBV7-9 combines with J gene TRBJ2-2, with TRBD2 matching 9 bases. The V and J ends lost 8 bases and 2 bases, in that order; junction bases with no gene match: 9. This CDR3 region has 16 residues. Germline-derived CDR1 and CDR2 are SEHNR and FQNEAQ (reference sequence). The CDR3 region has the DNA TGTGCCAGCGCGGGGCGGGAGGGCCGTAACACCGGGGAGCTGTTTTTT. This gives the protein CASAGREGRNTGELFF.

This chain connects TRBV29-1 to TRBJ2-1; D remains ambiguous. This CDR3 has 15 amino acids. Germline assignment: CDR1 SQVTM and CDR2 ANQGSEA. V was cut by 0 bases and J by 6 bases, with 15 bases left in between. CDR3 region: CSVEDAPFTFNEQFF. The CDR3 DNA follows: TGCAGCGTTGAAGATGCACCTTTCACTTTCAATGAGCAGTTCTTC.

This chain joins TRBV29-1 and TRBJ2-7; 7 bases align to TRBD1. The CDR3 length is 14 residues. CDR1 and CDR2 (germline): SQVTM, ANQGSEA. The V segment lost 0 bases and the J segment 4 bases; nucleotides outside the gene matches: 6. CDR3 sequence reads: CSVEDPGQRYEQYF. The CDR3 DNA reads TGCAGCGTTGAAGACCCGGGACAGCGATACGAGCAGTACTTC.

V and J are TRBV27 and TRBJ1-2; D not certain. CDR3 length: 18 amino acids. CDR1 is MNHEY, CDR2 SMNVEV, per germline (reference sequence). Trimming stripped 2 bases from V and 4 bases from J, with 23 bases between. This CDR3 reads CASSLRTTVRYSIYGYTF. The CDR3 nucleotides are TGTGCCAGCAGTTTACGAACAACCGTCAGATATAGTATCTATGGCTACACCTTC.

V is TRBV7-6 and J is TRBJ2-1; maybe TRBD2 (5 bases). V gave up 4 bases and J gave up 4 bases, with 14 bases separating them. Germline V CDR1 and CDR2: SGHVS, FNYEAQ. The CDR3 loop spans 15 amino acids. The CDR3 region is CASSSSGTGYNEQFF. The CDR3 nucleotides read TGTGCCAGCAGCTCAAGTGGTACGGGATACAATGAGCAGTTCTTC. Drawing the rest from reference TRBV7-6 and TRBJ2-1, the complete variable domain is GAGVSQSPRYKVTKRGQDVALRCDPISGHVSLYWYRQALGQGPEFLTYFNYEAQQDKSGLPNDRFSAERPEGSISTLTIQRTEQRDSAMYRCASSSSGTGYNEQFFGPGTRLTVL.

The chain is built from TRBV20-1 and TRBJ2-1; either TRBD1 or TRBD2 may fit D (5 bases each). Per the germline V gene, CDR1 is DFQATT and CDR2 is SNEGSKA (reference sequence). V dropped 3 bases and J dropped 10 bases, with 7 bases sitting between them. The CDR3 has 10 residues. The CDR3 reads CSASWGEQFF. The DNA for the CDR3 is TGCAGTGCTAGCTGGGGGGAGCAGTTCTTC.

For the CDR3, the DNA is TGTGCCAGCAGCCCCCGTACTGGAGCTTTCGAGCAGTACTTC. Its translation is CASSPRTGAFEQYF. The J gene is TRBJ2-7, the V gene TRBV5-5; no definite D call. Germline V lookup: CDR1 SGHKS, CDR2 YYEKEE (reference sequence). V was cut by 4 bases and J by 6 bases, with 17 bases left in between. The CDR3 has 14 residues.

This clone showed up just once. The chain links TRBV28 to TRBJ1-1; 7 nucleotides agree with TRBD1. Looked up from germline, CDR1 is MDHEN and CDR2 is SYDVKM. The ends lost 6 bases at V and 4 bases at J; junction bases unmatched: 8. CDR3 length: 14 residues. DNA of the CDR3: TGTGCCAGCAGCTTGGGGGGACAGACCACTGAAGCTTTCTTT. Amino acids: CASSLGGQTTEAFF.

The J gene is TRBJ1-4, the V gene TRBV15; 11 bases fit TRBD1. The CDR3 sequence is 18 residues long. Germline V gene data show CDR1 as LNHNV and CDR2 as YYDKDF (reference sequence). The V segment lost 1 base and the J segment 6 bases; nucleotides outside the gene matches: 10. CDR3 residues: CATSRVLGQGARDEKLFF. The CDR3 region has the DNA TGTGCCACCAGCAGAGTGTTAGGACAGGGGGCTCGGGATGAAAAACTGTTTTTT.

V and J are TRBV19 and TRBJ2-7; no definite D call. The V end lost 0 bases, the J end lost 4 bases, and 13 bases lay between the germline ends. The CDR3 loop spans 15 amino acids. CDR1 LNHDA and CDR2 SQIVND come from the germline V gene (reference sequence). The CDR3 loop reads CASSIEGGLLYEQYF. CDR3 in DNA: TGTGCCAGTAGTATAGAAGGCGGTCTTCTTTACGAGCAGTACTTC.

The chain combines TRBV6-1 with TRBJ1-5; D is undetermined. V was shortened by 0 bases and J by 3 bases, with 9 bases between the two germline ends. Germline lookup yields CDR1 MNHNS and CDR2 SASEGT. The CDR3 extends over 15 amino acids. The CDR3 bases are TGTGCCAGCAGTGAAGCGGGAGCGTACAATCAGCCCCAGCATTTT. Its protein is CASSEAGAYNQPQHF.

CDR3 in DNA: TGCGCCAGCAGCTTGGCCCACCAAAACAATGAGCAGTTCTTC. Protein: CASSLAHQNNEQFF. The rearrangement links TRBV5-1 to TRBJ2-1; no clear D gene. The V gene lost 0 bases and the J gene lost 5 bases, with 9 bases spanning the gap. The germline V gene encodes CDR1 SGHRS and CDR2 YFSETQ. This CDR3 is 14 amino acids long.

In DNA form, the CDR3 reads TGCGCCAGCAGTTTGACCCCGACAGATTCAACTAATGAAAAACTGTTTTTT. Residues: CASSLTPTDSTNEKLFF. The chain couples TRBV5-1 to TRBJ1-4; weak D call: TRBD1 (5 bases). Trimming removed 5 bases at V and 0 bases at J, with 17 bases between. The CDR3 has 17 amino acids. Germline loops: CDR1 SGHRS, CDR2 YFSETQ. The whole variable domain, filled in from reference TRBV5-1 and TRBJ1-4, reads KAGVTQTPRYLIKTRGQQVTLSCSPISGHRSVSWYQQTPGQGLQFLFEYFSETQRNKGNFPGRFSGRQFSNSRSEMNVSTLELGDSALYLCASSLTPTDSTNEKLFFGSGTQLSVL.

The rearrangement joins TRBV7-6 to TRBJ2-7; 8 bases line up with TRBD2. CDR1 and CDR2 from the germline V gene are SGHVS and FNYEAQ. This CDR3 region has 14 residues. With V trimmed by 1 base and J by 5 bases, 4 bases remained unmatched. This chain's CDR3 is CASSLGGLVNEQYF. The CDR3 DNA sequence: TGTGCCAGCAGCTTAGGGGGACTAGTTAACGAGCAGTACTTC.

This chain connects TRBV7-9 to TRBJ2-1; tentative D call: TRBD2 (6 bases). CDR3 size: 18 residues. Trimming pared 1 base from V and 0 bases from J, leaving 16 bases between. Germline V gene sequence: CDR1 SEHNR, CDR2 FQNEAQ (reference sequence). CDR3 residues: CASSLGRWAEGSYNEQFF. CDR3 coding DNA: TGTGCCAGCAGCTTAGGTCGTTGGGCGGAGGGCTCCTACAATGAGCAGTTCTTC.

This chain connects TRBV3-1 (or the pseudogene TRBV3-2) to TRBJ2-1; D remains ambiguous. Germline-derived CDR1 and CDR2 are LGHDT and YNNKEL (reference sequence). Trimming took off 0 bases at V and 8 bases at J, with 5 bases between the two ends. This CDR3 spans 12 amino acids. The CDR3 bases are TGTGCCAGCAGCCAAGAGCATTATGAGCAGTTCTTC. Amino acid sequence: CASSQEHYEQFF.

This clone showed up just once. This rearrangement joins TRBV4-1 to TRBJ2-5, with 12 nucleotides matching TRBD1. The V segment lost 1 base and the J segment 5 bases; nucleotides outside the gene matches: 8. CDR1 MGHRA and CDR2 YSYEKL come from the germline V gene. This CDR3 is built from 17 residues. CDR3 nucleotides: TGCGCCAGCAGCCAAGCCGGGACAGGGGGCGGGTTGGAGACCCAGTACTTC. This encodes CASSQAGTGGGLETQYF.

The chain has TRBV3-1 (or the pseudogene TRBV3-2) and TRBJ2-1, with D perhaps matching TRBD1 (5 bases). Deletions cut 4 bases from V and 0 bases from J, with 10 bases between. Germline V gene sequence: CDR1 LGHDT, CDR2 YNNKEL (reference sequence). The CDR3 runs 15 residues. The CDR3 protein is CASSLNRGSYNEQFF. CDR3 in DNA: TGTGCCAGCAGCCTCAATAGGGGCTCCTACAATGAGCAGTTCTTC.

This clone was detected a few times. The chain couples TRBV3-1 (or the pseudogene TRBV3-2) to TRBJ2-5; 8 positions agree with TRBD2. J gave up 5 bases and V 1 base, and 6 bases lay outside the gene matches. Looked up from germline, CDR1 is LGHDT and CDR2 is YNNKEL (reference sequence). This CDR3 is built from 15 residues. The chain's CDR3 is CASSQAVSGSETQYF. DNA for the CDR3: TGTGCCAGCAGCCAAGCCGTCAGCGGGAGTGAGACCCAGTACTTC.

J is TRBJ2-7 and V is TRBV10-3; perhaps TRBD1 as D (5 bases). Germline V lookup: CDR1 ENHRY, CDR2 SYGVKD. V dropped 3 bases and J dropped 0 bases, with 6 bases sitting between them. The CDR3 is made up of 13 amino acids. The CDR3 nucleotides read TGTGCCATCAGTGAACAGGTCTCCTACGAGCAGTACTTC. Residues: CAISEQVSYEQYF.

The chain joins TRBV7-2 to TRBJ2-1; TRBD2 is a possible D gene (6 bases). Germline CDR1 and CDR2: SGHTA and FQGNSA. V dropped 5 bases and J dropped 0 bases, with 23 bases sitting between them. The CDR3 has 19 amino acids. The CDR3 DNA is TGTGCCAGCAGCCCTGATCGGGCGGGGTCCGGTAGCTCCTACAATGAGCAGTTCTTC. It yields the protein CASSPDRAGSGSSYNEQFF.

This chain joins TRBV18 and TRBJ2-5; TRBD1 might be the D (6 bases). V dropped 5 bases and J dropped 1 base, with 14 bases sitting between them. The CDR3 sequence is 15 residues long. Germline V gene lookup returns CDR1 KGHSH and CDR2 LQKENI. CDR3 protein: CASSTPQGGQETQYF. The CDR3, as DNA: TGTGCCAGCTCAACCCCTCAAGGGGGCCAAGAGACCCAGTACTTC. The variable domain in full, with the rest retrieved from reference TRBV18 and TRBJ2-5, is NAGVMQNPRHLVRRRGQEARLRCSPMKGHSHVYWYRQLPEEGLKFMVYLQKENIIDESGMPKERFSAEFPKEGPSILRIQQVVRGDSAAYFCASSTPQGGQETQYFGPGTRLLVL.

This clone was detected only a few times. This rearrangement joins TRBV28 to TRBJ1-6; TRBD1 agrees at 7 bases. The CDR3 is 15 residues long. Unmatched junction bases numbered 10, after V lost 5 bases and J lost 9 bases. Germline assignment: CDR1 MDHEN and CDR2 SYDVKM. In nucleotides, the CDR3 is TGTGCCAGCAGTCCAAATACAGGGGTTGGTTCACCCCTCCACTTT. Protein sequence: CASSPNTGVGSPLHF. The entire variable domain, with the rest obtained from reference TRBV28 and TRBJ1-6, is as follows: DVKVTQSSRYLVKRTGEKVFLECVQDMDHENMFWYRQDPGLGLRLIYFSYDVKMKEKGDIPEGYSVSREKKERFSLILESASTNQTSMYLCASSPNTGVGSPLHFGNGTRLTVT.

This chain links TRBV11-1 with TRBJ1-4; 10 bases fit TRBD1. The junction had 3 bases not matched to a gene; V was cut back by 3 bases and J by 8 bases. The germline gives CDR1 SGHAT, CDR2 FQDESV (reference sequence). This CDR3 spans 14 amino acids. The CDR3 bases are TGTGCCAGCAGCTTCGACAGGGGGCAGGAAAAACTGTTTTTT. Its protein is CASSFDRGQEKLFF.

The rearrangement links TRBV19 to TRBJ2-2, with D perhaps TRBD1 (6 bases). V was shortened by 9 bases and J by 5 bases, with 13 bases between the two germline ends. CDR3 length: 13 residues. The germline CDR1 and CDR2 sequences are LNHDA and SQIVND (reference sequence). CDR3 sequence (DNA): TGTGCCAGAGTAGCAAGGGGGACCGGGGAGCTGTTTTTT. This gives the protein CARVARGTGELFF.

The rearrangement uses TRBV9 and TRBJ2-1; TRBD2 aligns across 10 bases. Trimming took 4 bases from V and 8 from J; bases not matched to a gene: 9. The CDR3 sequence is 15 residues long. CDR1 is SGDLS and CDR2 is YYNGEE in the germline V gene. DNA of the CDR3: TGTGCCAGCAGCCAACACGGGACTAGCGTTGATGAGCAGTTCTTC. This gives the protein CASSQHGTSVDEQFF.

The chain joins TRBV27 to TRBJ1-6; 7 bases align to TRBD1. The CDR3 sequence is 13 residues long. Germline-derived CDR1 and CDR2 are MNHEY and SMNVEV (reference sequence). V trimming: 6 bases; J trimming: 9 bases; junction bases outside the gene matches: 5. This chain's CDR3 is CASSSDRASPLHF. CDR3 DNA: TGTGCCAGCAGCTCCGACAGGGCTTCACCCCTCCACTTT.

The chain employs TRBV9 and TRBJ2-7; TRBD2 matches 10 bases. Germline trimming cut 0 bases from V and 6 bases from J; bases unmatched to any gene: 9. The CDR3 loop spans 16 amino acids. Per the germline V gene, CDR1 is SGDLS and CDR2 is YYNGEE. Here the CDR3 DNA reads TGTGCCAGCAGCGTAGACGCTAGCGGGAGAGCGGGCGAGCAGTACTTC. Its protein product is CASSVDASGRAGEQYF.

The chain uses TRBV4-1 and TRBJ1-1, with a tentative D call TRBD1 (5 bases). Germline values: CDR1 MGHRA, CDR2 YSYEKL. CDR3 length: 18 amino acids. V dropped 5 bases and J dropped 1 base, with 23 bases sitting between them. The CDR3 spells CASSKGTGGRLGNTEAFF. The CDR3 nucleotides read TGCGCCAGCAGCAAAGGGACCGGAGGGCGCCTGGGGAACACTGAAGCTTTCTTT.

The chain carries TRBV28 and TRBJ2-7; D is possibly TRBD1 (6 bases). V was shortened by 6 bases and J by 1 base, with 13 bases between the two germline ends. The germline V gene encodes CDR1 MDHEN and CDR2 SYDVKM. The CDR3 is made up of 14 amino acids. The CDR3 coding sequence is TGTGCCAGCAGACCCACAGGGAAATCCTACGAGCAGTACTTC. Encoded protein: CASRPTGKSYEQYF.

The chain employs TRBV6-1 and TRBJ2-3; the D gene could be TRBD1 or TRBD2 (5 bases each). With 2 bases removed from V and 0 bases from J, the gap between germline ends came to 21 bases. The CDR3 totals 19 residues. The V gene's germline CDR1 is MNHNS and CDR2 SASEGT. The CDR3 DNA is TGTGCCAGCAGTGAAAGGGACCAGGGAAGGGTAGGGAGCACAGATACGCAGTATTTT. Protein sequence: CASSERDQGRVGSTDTQYF.